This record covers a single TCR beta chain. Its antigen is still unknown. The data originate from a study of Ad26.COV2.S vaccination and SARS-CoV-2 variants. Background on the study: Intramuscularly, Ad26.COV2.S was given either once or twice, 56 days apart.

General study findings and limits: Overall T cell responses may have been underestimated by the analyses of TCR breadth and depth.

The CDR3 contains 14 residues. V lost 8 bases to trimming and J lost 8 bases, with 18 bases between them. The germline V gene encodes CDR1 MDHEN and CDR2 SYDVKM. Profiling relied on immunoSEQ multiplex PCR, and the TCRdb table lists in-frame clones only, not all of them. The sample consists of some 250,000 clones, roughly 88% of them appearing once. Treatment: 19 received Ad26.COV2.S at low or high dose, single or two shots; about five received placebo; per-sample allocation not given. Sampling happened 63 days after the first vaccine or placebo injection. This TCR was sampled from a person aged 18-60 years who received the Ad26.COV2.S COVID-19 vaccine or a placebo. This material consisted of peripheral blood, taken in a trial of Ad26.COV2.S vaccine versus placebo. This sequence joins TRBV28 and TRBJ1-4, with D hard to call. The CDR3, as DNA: TGTGCCAGCGGTATCCAGTTCGTAAGGGAAAAACTGTTTTTT. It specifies CASGIQFVREKLFF.